These 16 T cell receptor beta chains share one sample of origin, sequenced in a study of a mutant IDH1 vaccine in newly diagnosed glioma. These receptors have no identified antigens. This table comes from immunoSEQ multiplex PCR, and its TCRdb copy is limited to in-frame clones, with some not included. The table has about 20,000 clones, roughly four fifths seen once; the top ten hold less than 15%. Time point reported: week 23, last vaccination. The study gave 300 ug of mutant IDH1 20-mer peptide per vaccine dose, with topical imiquimod. Sequenced material: PBMCs, taken from a glioma patient whose treatment included an IDH1 peptide vaccine. Every receptor here comes from a young man with glioma.

This clone rates as medium-sized (0.01 to 0.1%). This chain links TRBV30 with TRBJ2-7, with D possibly TRBD1 on 6 matching bases. The CDR3 loop spans 15 amino acids. The V end lost 3 bases, the J end lost 0 bases, and 15 bases lay between the germline ends. Per the germline V gene, CDR1 is GTSNPN and CDR2 is SVGIG (reference sequence). CDR3 bases: TGTGCCTGGAGCCCCAGGGGATTTTTCTCCTACGAGCAGTACTTC. Translation: CAWSPRGFFSYEQYF.

This rearrangement joins TRBV5-1 to TRBJ1-1; D is ambiguous. Germline CDR1 is SGHRS and CDR2 is YFSETQ. CDR3 size: 13 residues. V was pared by 2 bases and J by 2 bases, with 7 bases between. CDR3 in amino acids: CASSFPGNTEAFF. Here the CDR3 DNA reads TGCGCCAGCAGCTTTCCAGGAAACACTGAAGCTTTCTTT.

The genes are TRBV18 and TRBJ1-5, with D possibly being TRBD1 (5 bases). The CDR3 length is 16 residues. V lost 2 bases and J 3 bases, leaving 14 bases between the germline ends. Germline V CDR1 and CDR2: KGHSH, LQKENI. The CDR3, as DNA: TGTGCCAGCTCACCAGCCGGGGGGAGATTCAATCAGCCCCAGCATTTT. The encoded protein is CASSPAGGRFNQPQHF.

The chain has TRBV7-2 and TRBJ1-4, with a possible D match to TRBD1 (5 bases). V was pared by 5 bases and J by 7 bases, with 14 bases between. CDR3 length: 14 residues. Germline V lookup: CDR1 SGHTA, CDR2 FQGNSA. CDR3 coding DNA: TGTGCCAGCAGCCTTGGGGCTAAGGCTGAAAAACTGTTTTTT. Translation gives CASSLGAKAEKLFF.

Worth noting for this clone: The identical CDR3 is also encoded by other nucleotide sequences in the sample. This chain connects TRBV30 to TRBJ1-2, with no clear D. This CDR3 is built from 15 residues. Germline V CDR1 and CDR2: GTSNPN, SVGIG (reference sequence). V lost 2 bases and J 2 bases, leaving 15 bases between the germline ends. Here the CDR3 reads CAWSPPVIGNYGYTF. CDR3 nucleotide sequence: TGTGCCTGGAGTCCCCCCGTAATAGGGAACTATGGCTACACCTTC.

The gene calls are TRBV5-4 and TRBJ2-3, with a possible D match to TRBD2 (5 bases). The CDR3 is made up of 14 amino acids. V was clipped by 0 bases and J by 5 bases, with 10 bases between them. From germline, CDR1 is SGHNT and CDR2 YYREEE (reference sequence). This CDR3 is CASSLDGVGDTQYF. CDR3 DNA: TGTGCCAGCAGCTTGGACGGGGTTGGAGATACGCAGTATTTT.

V and J are TRBV7-6 and TRBJ1-3, with TRBD1 matching over 9 bases. CDR3 length: 15 residues. The J segment lost 4 bases and the V segment lost 4 bases, leaving 5 bases of the junction unmatched. Germline V gene sequence: CDR1 SGHVS, CDR2 FNYEAQ. This CDR3 reads CASSYTGGAGNTIYF. DNA of the CDR3: TGTGCCAGCAGCTATACAGGGGGCGCCGGAAACACCATATATTTT.

The chain joins TRBV18 to TRBJ1-4; the D is unclear. The V gene lost 4 bases and the J gene lost 3 bases, with 3 bases spanning the gap. Germline V gene lookup returns CDR1 KGHSH and CDR2 LQKENI. The CDR3 contains 12 residues. CDR3 nucleotides: TGTGCCAGCTCACGCGCTAATGAAAAACTGTTTTTT. It yields the protein CASSRANEKLFF. Variable domain in full (rest from reference TRBV18 and TRBJ1-4): NAGVMQNPRHLVRRRGQEARLRCSPMKGHSHVYWYRQLPEEGLKFMVYLQKENIIDESGMPKERFSAEFPKEGPSILRIQQVVRGDSAAYFCASSRANEKLFFGSGTQLSVL.

The J gene is TRBJ1-2, the V gene TRBV25-1; D not resolved. CDR1 and CDR2 (germline): MGHDK, SYGVNS. Trimming removed 7 bases from V and 2 bases from J, with 11 bases in between. This CDR3 has 13 amino acids. CDR3 sequence (DNA): TGTGCCAGCAAGGACGCCGCCAACTATGGCTACACCTTC. It is translated as CASKDAANYGYTF.

The V gene is TRBV20-1, the J gene TRBJ1-4; D uncertain. V shed 3 bases and J shed 5 bases, with 4 bases lying between them. Germline V gene lookup returns CDR1 DFQATT and CDR2 SNEGSKA (reference sequence). The CDR3 length is 11 residues. The CDR3 reads CSARTNEKLFF. The CDR3 region has the DNA TGCAGTGCTAGGACGAATGAAAAACTGTTTTTT.

The chain is built from TRBV7-9 and TRBJ2-5; no clear D gene. This CDR3 region has 14 residues. CDR1 is SEHNR and CDR2 is FQNEAQ in the germline V gene (reference sequence). The V and J ends lost 5 bases and 0 bases respectively, with 10 bases between them. CDR3 DNA sequence: TGTGCCAGCAGCGCATCTCGGGACCAAGAGACCCAGTACTTC. Residues: CASSASRDQETQYF.

The rearrangement links TRBV19 to TRBJ2-3; 8 nucleotides line up with TRBD2. Germline CDR1 and CDR2: LNHDA and SQIVND (reference sequence). The CDR3 consists of 14 residues. After removal of 3 bases from V and 7 bases from J, the junction contained 6 bases not matched to a gene. The CDR3 DNA reads as TGTGCCAGTAGTATGGCGGGAGGAAAAAATACGCAGTATTTT. Encoded protein: CASSMAGGKNTQYF.

This clone has a handful of counts. Other nucleotide sequences from this sample produce the same CDR3. The chain couples TRBV11-2 to TRBJ1-5; maybe TRBD1 (5 bases). The CDR3 runs 13 residues. The ends were cut back, 1 base at V and 7 bases at J, with 8 bases in the middle. Germline CDR1 is SGHAT and CDR2 is FQNNGV. This chain's CDR3 is CASSLGDRQPQHF. Here the CDR3 DNA reads TGTGCCAGCAGCTTAGGGGACCGGCAGCCCCAGCATTTT.

This chain joins TRBV6-6 and TRBJ1-1, with a tentative D call TRBD1 (5 bases). CDR1 is MNHNY, CDR2 SVGAGI, per germline (reference sequence). Between the trimmed V and J ends, which lost 5 bases and 10 bases, there was a span of 14 bases. The CDR3 is 12 residues long. CDR3 DNA: TGTGCCAGCAGTCTTGGCAGGGTGGGAGCTTTCTTT. Protein: CASSLGRVGAFF.

V gene TRBV12-5 combines with J gene TRBJ2-7; no clear D. Germline CDR1 reads LGHNT; CDR2 reads FRNRAP. This CDR3 contains 12 residues. V lost 11 bases to trimming and J lost 0 bases, with 11 bases between them. The CDR3 spells CASSVDSYEQYF. CDR3 coding DNA: TGTGCTTCCTCCGTGGACTCCTACGAGCAGTACTTC.

This clone is medium-sized (0.01 to 0.1%). The chain carries TRBV6-4 and TRBJ2-3; 8 positions match TRBD2. The CDR3 spans 14 residues. With V trimmed by 6 bases and J by 5 bases, 7 bases remained unmatched. The V gene's germline CDR1 is MRHNA and CDR2 SNTAGT. The CDR3: CASSAAGDEDTQYF. The CDR3, as DNA: TGTGCCAGCAGCGCAGCGGGAGATGAAGATACGCAGTATTTT.